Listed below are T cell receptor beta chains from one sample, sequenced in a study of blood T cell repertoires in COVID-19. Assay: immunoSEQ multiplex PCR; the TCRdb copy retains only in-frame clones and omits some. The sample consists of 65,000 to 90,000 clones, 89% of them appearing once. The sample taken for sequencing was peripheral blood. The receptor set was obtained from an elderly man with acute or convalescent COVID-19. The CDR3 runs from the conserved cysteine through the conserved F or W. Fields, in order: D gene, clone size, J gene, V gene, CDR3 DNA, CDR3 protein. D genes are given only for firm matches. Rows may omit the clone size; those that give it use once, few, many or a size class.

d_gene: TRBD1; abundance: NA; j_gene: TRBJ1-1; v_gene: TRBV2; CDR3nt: TGTGCCAGTTTGGGACAGGTCCCTGGGAACACTGAAGCTTTCTTT; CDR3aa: CASLGQVPGNTEAFF
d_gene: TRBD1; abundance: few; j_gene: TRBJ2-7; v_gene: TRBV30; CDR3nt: TGTGCCCGAGGGGGACAGGGCTACGAGCAGTACTTC; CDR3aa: CARGGQGYEQYF
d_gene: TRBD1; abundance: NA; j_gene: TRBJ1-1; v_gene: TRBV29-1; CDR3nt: TGCAGCGCCGGGCAAGGACAGGGCTCTGAAGCTTTCTTT; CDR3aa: CSAGQGQGSEAFF
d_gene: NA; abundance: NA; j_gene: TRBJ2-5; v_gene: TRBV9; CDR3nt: TGTGCCAGCAGCTTCCGGGACAATCCCCAAGAGACCCAGTACTTC; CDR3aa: CASSFRDNPQETQYF
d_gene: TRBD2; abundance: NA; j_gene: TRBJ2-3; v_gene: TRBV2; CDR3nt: TGTGCCAGCAGTGTAGGACTAGCGGACACAGATACGCAGTATTTT; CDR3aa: CASSVGLADTDTQYF
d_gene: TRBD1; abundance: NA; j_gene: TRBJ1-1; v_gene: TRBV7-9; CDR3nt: TGTGCCAGCAGCCGCGGCACAGGGGGTCCTGAAGCTTTCTTT; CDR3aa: CASSRGTGGPEAFF
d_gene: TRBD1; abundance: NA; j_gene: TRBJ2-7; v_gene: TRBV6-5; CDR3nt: TGTGCCAGCAGTTCGGGACAGGGAGGCTACGAGCAGTACTTC; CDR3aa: CASSSGQGGYEQYF
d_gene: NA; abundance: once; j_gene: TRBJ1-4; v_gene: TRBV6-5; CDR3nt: TGTGCCAGCAGGGTTGGAGGGTCGGGAGAAAAACTGTTTTTT; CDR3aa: CASRVGGSGEKLFF
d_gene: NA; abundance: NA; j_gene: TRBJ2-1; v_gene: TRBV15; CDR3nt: TGTGCCACCAGCAGGTCGGGGAGCGGTGAGCAGTTCTTC; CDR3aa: CATSRSGSGEQFF
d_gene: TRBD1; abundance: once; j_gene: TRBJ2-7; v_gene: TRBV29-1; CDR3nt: TGCAGCGAGACAGGGGGCGCTTGGGGCGAGCAGTACTTC; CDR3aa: CSETGGAWGEQYF
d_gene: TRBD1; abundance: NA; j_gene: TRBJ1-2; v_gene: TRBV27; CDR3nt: TGTGCCAGCAGTTTTTCACAGGGGTGGGGCTATGGCTACACCTTC; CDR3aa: CASSFSQGWGYGYTF
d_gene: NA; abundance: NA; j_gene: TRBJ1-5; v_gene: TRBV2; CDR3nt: TGTGCCAGCAGTGGACAAGATAGCAATCAGCCCCAGCATTTT; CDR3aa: CASSGQDSNQPQHF
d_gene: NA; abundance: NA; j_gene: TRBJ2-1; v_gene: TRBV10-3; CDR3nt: TGTGCCATCAAACTAGAGCGCGGTGAGCAGTTCTTC; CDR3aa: CAIKLERGEQFF
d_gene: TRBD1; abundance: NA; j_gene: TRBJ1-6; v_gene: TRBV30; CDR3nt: TGTGCCTGGAGTGAACAGGGGAAATCACCCCTCCACTTT; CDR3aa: CAWSEQGKSPLHF
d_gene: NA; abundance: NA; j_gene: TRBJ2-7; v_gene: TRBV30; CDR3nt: TGTGCCTGGAGTTTAAATCGGGGCAGGGACTTTTTCTACGAGCAGTACTTC; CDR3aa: CAWSLNRGRDFFYEQYF
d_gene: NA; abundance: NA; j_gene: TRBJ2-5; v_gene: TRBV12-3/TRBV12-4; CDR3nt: TGTGCCAGCAGCCCTTTACAAGAGACCCAGTACTTC; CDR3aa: CASSPLQETQYF
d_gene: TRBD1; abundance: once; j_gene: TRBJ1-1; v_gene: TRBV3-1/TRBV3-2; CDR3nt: TGTGCCAGCAGCCAAACCGACAGGGGCTACATGAACACTGAAGCTTTCTTT; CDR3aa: CASSQTDRGYMNTEAFF
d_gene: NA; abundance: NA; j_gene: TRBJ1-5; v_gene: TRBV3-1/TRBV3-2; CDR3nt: TGTGCCAGCAGCGGGGGGTGGAGCAATCAGCCCCAGCATTTT; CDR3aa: CASSGGWSNQPQHF
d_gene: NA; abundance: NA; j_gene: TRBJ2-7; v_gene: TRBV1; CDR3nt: TGCACCAGCAGCCTGCCCTTACCGGGACTAGCGGGAGACTGCGACGAGCAGTACTTC; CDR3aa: CTSSLPLPGLAGDCDEQYF
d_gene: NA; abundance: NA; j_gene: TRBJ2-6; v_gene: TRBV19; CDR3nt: TGTGCCAGTAGTATAGGGGCGGGACGACCATCTGGGGCCAACGTCCTGACTTTC; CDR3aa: CASSIGAGRPSGANVLTF
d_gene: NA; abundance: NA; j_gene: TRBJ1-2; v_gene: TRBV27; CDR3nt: TGTGCCAGCAGTTTAGAGTGGGGCATGAATGGCTACACCTTC; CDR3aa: CASSLEWGMNGYTF
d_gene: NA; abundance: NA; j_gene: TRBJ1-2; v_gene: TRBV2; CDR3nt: TGTGCCAGCAGTGAATGGAGGACGTCCAACTATGGCTACACCTTC; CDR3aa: CASSEWRTSNYGYTF